A selection of T cell receptor beta chains follows, all from one sample in a study of beta chain features in type 1 diabetes. The repertoire was sequenced with immunoSEQ multiplex PCR; TCRdb's copy has only in-frame clones and lacks some. The data hold about 130,000 clones, with around 8.7% observed a single time. The sample was central memory CD4+ T cells from blood. The receptors derive from a man aged 18 to 30 in good health. The conserved cysteine and the conserved F or W are not part of the CDR3 here. The order of the fields is D gene, V gene, J gene, CDR3 protein. D genes are given only for firm matches.

d_gene: TRBD2
v_gene: TRBV7-2
j_gene: TRBJ2-3
CDR3aa: ASSLQLAGADTQY

d_gene: .
v_gene: TRBV5-4
j_gene: TRBJ2-3
CDR3aa: ASTRSSSSTDTQY

d_gene: .
v_gene: TRBV2
j_gene: TRBJ1-6
CDR3aa: ASSERAAGDSPLH

d_gene: .
v_gene: TRBV5-1
j_gene: TRBJ2-1
CDR3aa: ASSYLAGTYNEQF

d_gene: .
v_gene: TRBV7-2
j_gene: TRBJ2-5
CDR3aa: ASSPNQETQY

d_gene: TRBD1
v_gene: TRBV4-1
j_gene: TRBJ1-2
CDR3aa: ASSQERGRPYGYT

d_gene: TRBD2
v_gene: TRBV4-2
j_gene: TRBJ2-3
CDR3aa: ASSRASGDTSTDTQY

d_gene: TRBD1
v_gene: TRBV9
j_gene: TRBJ2-3
CDR3aa: ASSEGRMTGVWADTQY

d_gene: .
v_gene: TRBV4-3
j_gene: TRBJ2-5
CDR3aa: ASSQDSRVETQY

d_gene: .
v_gene: TRBV25-1
j_gene: TRBJ1-4
CDR3aa: ATQDSSKEKLF